The 29 T cell receptor beta chains presented below share a single source sample, sequenced in a study of blood T cells in healthy people across ages. Then a second PCR, running about 7 to 11 cycles, was carried out with a sample-barcoded 5' primer and a J-beta primer mix. One entry per CDR3 protein, called by TCRdb with MiXCR from the 5' RACE reads. The sample has roughly 680,000 distinct CDR3 sequences; over 20% are singletons. The sample consisted of blood. These receptors were obtained from a man between 65 and 85 years old in good health.

The chain is built from TRBV29-1 and TRBJ1-5; D is possibly TRBD1 (5 bases). The CDR3 totals 14 residues. Per the germline V gene, CDR1 is SQVTM and CDR2 is ANQGSEA. The V gene lost 7 bases and the J gene lost 5 bases, with 18 bases spanning the gap. DNA for the CDR3: TGCAGCGCCATACCCACAGGAATCGATCAGCCCCAGCATTTT. Encoded protein: CSAIPTGIDQPQHF.

This clonotype was observed a handful of times. The gene calls are TRBV5-5 and TRBJ2-5, with D possibly matching TRBD1 (6 bases). Trimming took off 0 bases at V and 1 base at J, with 10 bases between the two ends. This CDR3 region has 15 residues. Germline CDR1 SGHKS, CDR2 YYEKEE (reference sequence). The CDR3 region is CASSLAAQGQETQYF. The CDR3 DNA follows: TGTGCCAGCAGCTTGGCGGCACAGGGCCAAGAGACCCAGTACTTC.

This clonotype has a count of ten or more. V and J are TRBV20-1 and TRBJ1-2; 9 nucleotides match TRBD1. The CDR3 extends over 13 amino acids. From germline, CDR1 is DFQATT and CDR2 SNEGSKA (reference sequence). The junction had 4 bases not matched to a gene; V was cut back by 4 bases and J by 4 bases. The CDR3 DNA is TGCAGTGCTATCCGGGACAGGGCCTATGGCTACACCTTC. This translates into CSAIRDRAYGYTF.

As for this clonotype: The missing conserved phenylalanine or tryptophan at the end of this CDR3 makes a read error likely. The J gene is TRBJ1-4, the V gene TRBV20-1, with TRBD1 as a possible D gene (5 bases). V was cut by 3 bases and J by 3 bases, with 11 bases left in between. The germline V gene has CDR1 DFQATT and CDR2 SNEGSKA (reference sequence). The CDR3 is made up of 14 amino acids. The CDR3 is CSASSGGSNEKLFL. The CDR3 DNA reads as TGCAGTGCTAGTTCGGGGGGTTCTAATGAAAAACTGTTTTTG.

This clonotype was seen more than once but under ten times. V is TRBV3-1 and J is TRBJ2-1; TRBD2 matches 12 bases. With 2 bases clipped from V and 1 base from J, the junction kept 15 bases outside the gene matches. In germline, CDR1 is LGHDT, CDR2 YNNKEL (reference sequence). This CDR3 has 21 amino acids. In DNA, the CDR3 is TGTGCCAGCAGCCAACCCGGGACATTTGGACTAGCGGGACTTTCCTACAATGAGCAGTTCTTC. Translated: CASSQPGTFGLAGLSYNEQFF.

This clonotype was detected ten times or more. This chain joins TRBV5-1 and TRBJ2-1; the D is unclear. Germline lookup yields CDR1 SGHRS and CDR2 YFSETQ. Trimming pared 1 base from V and 8 bases from J, leaving 4 bases between. The CDR3 has 11 residues. CDR3 region: CASSLKDEQFF. Here the CDR3 DNA reads TGCGCCAGCAGCTTGAAGGATGAGCAGTTCTTC.

CDR3 in amino acids: CASRLTSHEQYF. DNA of the CDR3: TGTGCCAGCAGGTTGACTAGTCACGAGCAGTACTTC. The rearrangement uses TRBV12-3 or TRBV12-4 and TRBJ2-7, with D maybe TRBD2 (6 bases). This CDR3 spans 12 amino acids. Deletions cut 6 bases from V and 5 bases from J, with 11 bases between.

This clonotype has only a few counts. The chain carries TRBV20-1 and TRBJ2-5; D could derive from TRBD1 or TRBD2 (5 bases each). V gave up 5 bases and J gave up 3 bases, with 19 bases separating them. The germline V gene encodes CDR1 DFQATT and CDR2 SNEGSKA (reference sequence). The CDR3 contains 15 residues. CDR3 residues: CSAQHNRDEKETQYF. The CDR3 nucleotides read TGCAGTGCTCAACACAACCGGGACGAAAAAGAGACCCAGTACTTC.

V gene TRBV20-1 combines with J gene TRBJ2-4; TRBD2 aligns across 10 bases. Germline CDR1 and CDR2: DFQATT and SNEGSKA (reference sequence). This CDR3 is 14 amino acids long. V was clipped by 7 bases and J by 2 bases; unmatched bases: 5. CDR3 region: CSGVAGGTKNIQYF. As DNA, the CDR3 is TGCAGTGGGGTAGCGGGAGGCACCAAAAACATTCAGTACTTC.

This clonotype was seen many times. This chain joins TRBV11-2 and TRBJ2-1; D remains unclear. This CDR3 spans 15 amino acids. V lost 2 bases and J 0 bases, leaving 8 bases between the germline ends. CDR1 is SGHAT and CDR2 is FQNNGV in the germline V gene. CDR3 DNA: TGTGCCAGCAGCTTACTCGTGAGCTCCTACAATGAGCAGTTCTTC. Its protein product is CASSLLVSSYNEQFF.

J is TRBJ2-2 and V is TRBV9, with TRBD1 as a possible D gene (6 bases). The CDR3 is 15 residues long. Germline CDR1 is SGDLS and CDR2 is YYNGEE. Trimming pared 2 bases from V and 4 bases from J, leaving 12 bases between. The CDR3 loop reads CASSVDRTVTGELFF. In DNA form, the CDR3 reads TGTGCCAGCAGCGTTGACCGGACAGTCACCGGGGAGCTGTTTTTT.

There are many counts of this clonotype. The chain uses TRBV20-1 and TRBJ2-5, with 14 bases identical to TRBD2. The tail of the sequence fits TRBJ2-1 better, so the J call may be wrong. The length of the CDR3 is 14 residues. Germline CDR1 and CDR2: DFQATT and SNEGSKA (reference sequence). The CDR3 DNA reads TGCAGTGCCCCGGGACTAGCGGGAGTCAATGAGCAGTTCTTC. Protein sequence: CSAPGLAGVNEQFF.

This clonotype has just a few counts. This chain uses TRBV29-1 with TRBJ2-1, with D hard to call. Per the germline V gene, CDR1 is SQVTM and CDR2 is ANQGSEA. This CDR3 is 13 amino acids long. Deletions cut 0 bases from V and 6 bases from J, with 9 bases between. CDR3 sequence reads: CSVEDGYGNEQFF. CDR3 sequence (DNA): TGCAGCGTTGAAGATGGTTATGGCAATGAGCAGTTCTTC.

The CDR3 here is CASSLVWDEQFF. The CDR3 coding sequence is TGTGCCAGCAGCTTAGTGTGGGATGAGCAGTTCTTC. The genes are TRBV7-9 and TRBJ2-1; D is undetermined. Trimming shortened V by 1 base and J by 8 bases, and 6 bases separated the two germline ends. This CDR3 is 12 amino acids long. CDR1 SEHNR and CDR2 FQNEAQ come from the germline V gene (reference sequence).

The CDR3 here is CASSSTQAGANVLTF. DNA for the CDR3: TGTGCCAGCAGTTCCACCCAGGCTGGGGCCAACGTCCTGACTTTC. The V gene is TRBV28, the J gene TRBJ2-6; the D is unclear. The CDR3 is made up of 15 amino acids. CDR1 and CDR2 from the germline V gene are MDHEN and SYDVKM. V lost 4 bases, J lost 2 bases, and 9 bases lay in between.

This chain uses TRBV9 with TRBJ2-7; D uncertain. Trimming pared 1 base from V and 1 base from J, leaving 18 bases between. The CDR3 extends over 17 amino acids. Germline-derived CDR1 and CDR2 are SGDLS and YYNGEE. The CDR3 region has the DNA TGTGCCAGCAGCGTAACCAACGGGTGGGCCGGATCCTACGAGCAGTACTTC. Amino acid sequence: CASSVTNGWAGSYEQYF. Variable domain in full (rest from reference TRBV9 and TRBJ2-7): DSGVTQTPKHLITATGQRVTLRCSPRSGDLSVYWYQQSLDQGLQFLIQYYNGEERAKGNILERFSAQQFPDLHSELNLSSLELGDSALYFCASSVTNGWAGSYEQYFGPGTRLTVT.

The chain uses TRBV20-1 and TRBJ2-3, with 11 bases matching TRBD2. J gave up 5 bases and V 1 base, and 5 bases lay outside the gene matches. The germline gives CDR1 DFQATT, CDR2 SNEGSKA (reference sequence). There are 15 residues in the CDR3. CDR3 nucleotide sequence: TGCAGTGCTAGAGGAGGGCTAGCGGGAGGAGATACGCAGTATTTT. This encodes CSARGGLAGGDTQYF.

This clonotype was observed a few times. The rearrangement uses TRBV20-1 and TRBJ2-5; TRBD1 agrees at 11 bases. Germline CDR1 and CDR2: DFQATT and SNEGSKA (reference sequence). There are 14 residues in the CDR3. V lost 1 base and J lost 4; bases outside the gene matches: 2. CDR3 sequence (DNA): TGCAGTGCTAGAGCGGACAGGGGGCTAGAGACCCAGTACTTC. Its translation is CSARADRGLETQYF.

This clonotype was counted many times. The rearrangement links TRBV11-2 to TRBJ2-2; TRBD2 matches at 11 bases. The CDR3 runs to 15 residues. The V segment lost 5 bases and the J segment 7 bases; nucleotides outside the gene matches: 6. Germline CDR1 and CDR2: SGHAT and FQNNGV. Here the CDR3 reads CASSRTSGSNGELFF. The CDR3 nucleotides are TGTGCCAGCAGCCGTACTAGCGGGAGTAACGGGGAGCTGTTTTTT.

This clonotype was found a few times. The chain has TRBV7-2 and TRBJ2-3; 9 bases map to TRBD1. The J segment lost 5 bases and the V segment lost 1 base, leaving 10 bases of the junction unmatched. The CDR3 has 17 residues. Germline V lookup: CDR1 SGHTA, CDR2 FQGNSA. CDR3: CASSLDRGTGSRDTQYF. Written as DNA, the CDR3 is TGTGCCAGCAGCTTAGACCGTGGGACAGGGTCGAGAGATACGCAGTATTTT.

This rearrangement joins TRBV12-3 or TRBV12-4 to TRBJ2-5; 7 nucleotides match TRBD2. The J call is uncertain, as TRBJ2-7 better fits the DNA end. CDR3 length: 14 residues. CDR3 coding DNA: TGTGCCAGCAGCCCGACTAGCTTAGGCTACGAGCAGTACTTC. Its protein product is CASSPTSLGYEQYF.

This clonotype was detected a few times. This chain joins TRBV28 and TRBJ2-5; D not certain. The assigned J gene may be wrong: the sequence end matches TRBJ2-7 better. The CDR3 is made up of 18 amino acids. The germline V gene encodes CDR1 MDHEN and CDR2 SYDVKM. The CDR3 sequence is CASRSRLLFTSPIYEQYF. The CDR3 nucleotides read TGTGCCAGCAGATCCAGGCTCCTTTTTACTTCTCCAATCTACGAGCAGTACTTC.

At least ten counts were recorded for this clonotype. The chain employs TRBV20-1 and TRBJ2-5; 9 nucleotides line up with TRBD1. The end of the DNA aligns better with TRBJ2-7, so the J call may be wrong. CDR3 length: 13 residues. The V gene's germline CDR1 is DFQATT and CDR2 SNEGSKA (reference sequence). The CDR3 region is CSAPGQGQYEQYF. CDR3 in DNA: TGCAGTGCTCCGGGACAGGGACAGTACGAGCAGTACTTC.

In this sample, this clonotype turned up a few times. This chain joins TRBV7-9 and TRBJ1-4; tentative D call: TRBD1 (6 bases). Germline loops: CDR1 SEHNR, CDR2 FQNEAQ (reference sequence). The CDR3 is 16 residues long. Trimming cost V 3 bases and J 8 bases, with 19 bases left between them. The CDR3 bases are TGTGCCAGCAGCTTTGGTATAGGGGGAGTAGCGGAAAAACTGTTTTTT. It translates to CASSFGIGGVAEKLFF.

This clonotype was observed a handful of times. The chain recombines TRBV9 with TRBJ2-3; D unclear. Germline V CDR1 and CDR2: SGDLS, YYNGEE. V was trimmed by 4 bases and J by 4 bases, leaving 10 bases between them. This CDR3 region has 13 residues. CDR3 coding DNA: TGTGCCAGCAGCTTCTCGCTAGCAGATACGCAGTATTTT. Translation gives CASSFSLADTQYF. The full variable domain, completed using reference TRBV9 and TRBJ2-3, is DSGVTQTPKHLITATGQRVTLRCSPRSGDLSVYWYQQSLDQGLQFLIQYYNGEERAKGNILERFSAQQFPDLHSELNLSSLELGDSALYFCASSFSLADTQYFGPGTRLTVL.

This clonotype has a count of ten or more. The chain links TRBV3-1 to TRBJ1-1; unclear D gene. Trimming stripped 5 bases from V and 5 bases from J, with 12 bases between. This CDR3 is built from 13 residues. CDR1 LGHDT and CDR2 YNNKEL come from the germline V gene (reference sequence). The CDR3 DNA reads as TGTGCCAGCAGCGGCGCGCTGGGGACTGAAGCTTTCTTT. Protein: CASSGALGTEAFF.

The chain links TRBV12-3 or TRBV12-4 to TRBJ2-3; 11 bases agree with TRBD2. With V trimmed by 3 bases and J by 4 bases, 3 bases remained unmatched. The CDR3 extends over 15 amino acids. The CDR3 spells CASSFSGRAADTQYF. The CDR3, as DNA: TGTGCCAGCAGTTTTAGCGGGAGGGCTGCAGATACGCAGTATTTT.

This clonotype has more than one count but fewer than ten. This chain connects TRBV5-6 to TRBJ2-5; possible D gene TRBD1, 5 bases. The end of the DNA fits TRBJ2-7 better, so the J call may be wrong. The germline V gene has CDR1 SGHDT and CDR2 YYEEEE. The CDR3 spans 16 residues. The CDR3 loop is CASSLALVKGRYEQYF. DNA of the CDR3: TGTGCCAGCAGCTTGGCCCTCGTGAAGGGGCGGTACGAGCAGTACTTC.

The rearrangement uses TRBV25-1 and TRBJ2-5; D unresolved. The DNA end lines up better with TRBJ2-1; the J call may be wrong. This CDR3 spans 12 amino acids. Germline CDR1 is MGHDK and CDR2 is SYGVNS. The CDR3: CASSDRNNEQFF. CDR3 nucleotide sequence: TGTGCCAGCAGTGACAGAAACAATGAGCAGTTCTTC.